This T cell receptor (beta chain) was found in a study of blood T cells in healthy people across ages. Study outcomes and limitations: A roughly linear fall in TCR beta diversity per million T cells was seen with increasing age. CMV status of donors was unknown, possibly confounding expanded clonotype changes.

Regarding this clonotype: Its antigen is still unknown.

Using a J-beta primer mix together with a sample-barcoded 5' primer, a second PCR was run for roughly 7 to 12 cycles. TCRdb fed the 5' RACE reads into MiXCR, producing one record per CDR3 protein. The table has roughly 410,000 distinct CDR3 sequences, 50% to 60% seen once; the top ten hold around 50%. This clonotype was sampled from a man between 60 and 70 years old in good health. The specimen sequenced was blood.

Here the CDR3 DNA reads TGCAGTGCTAGGGCAGGGGCCACAGATACGCAGTATTTT. It is translated as CSARAGATDTQYF. The chain has TRBV20-1 and TRBJ2-3, with D possibly TRBD1 on 6 matching bases. CDR1 DFQATT and CDR2 SNEGSKA come from the germline V gene (reference sequence). The CDR3 loop spans 13 amino acids. V was cut by 3 bases and J by 2 bases, with 9 bases left in between.